This TCR beta chain was documented in a study of blood T cell repertoires in COVID-19 (dated by TCRdb to 2018 to 2020). Broadly, across the study: Collaborator samples came from the United States, Italy and Spain and covered acute and convalescent phases of COVID-19. Subjects who had been exposed to COVID-19, were actively infected with it, or had recovered from it provided the deeply sampled blood TCRbeta repertoires that made up the dataset. The samples were drawn from the first 160 participants of the ongoing ImmuneRACE study and from 1,254 subjects provided by 6 global collaborators. Where available, HLA class I and class II types were obtained from metadata supplied by the sample provider rather than from assay-based typing. A de-identified subject ID, COVID-19 status, age in years and sex were almost always included in the sample metadata. The repertoires were released in a freely available public database intended as a resource for research on the immune response to SARS-CoV-2. The material from the prospective study consisted of cDNA or gDNA derived from T cells, B-cell-depleted T cells, or PBMCs.

V is clipped by 2 bases and J by 5 bases, and the sequence between their germline boundaries is 6 bases long. CDR1 GTSNPN and CDR2 SVGIG are derived from the germline V gene (reference sequence). The CDR3 holds 11 amino acids from the cysteine to the phenylalanine. Solely the CDR3 DNA is kept, with 33 bases framed from the first base. The collaborating institutions used their own protocols to collect whole blood in K2EDTA tubes. For TCRbeta analysis, collaborator samples were shipped as frozen whole blood, as isolated PBMCs, or as DNA extracted from either sample type. With respect to this clone: Its antigen is unknown. Base qualities are not recorded, but no much larger clone differs from it by a single base.

The immunoSEQ Assay, a bias-controlled multiplex PCR, was used to amplify TCRbeta CDR3 regions from genomic DNA. The paper's data handling went like this. Within the assay, amplification of reference gene primers was used to estimate how many nucleated cells each sample contained. Sequence reads were collapsed and filtered to measure the absolute abundance of every unique TCRbeta CDR3 rearrangement. Productive Simpson clonality was computed per sample as the square root of Simpson's diversity index over productive rearrangements. TCRdb limited this immuneACCESS table to in-frame rearrangements with V and J called. A share of clones is missing; checked studies link under half to unresolved V genes, and the rest is unexplained. For V, J and clone size, that table is used; D and trimming come from the DNA. The sample yields around 93,000 clones; around four fifths were counted once. Of the sample, 8.5% to 10% falls within the top ten clones.

Results the study describes overall, beyond this receptor: Clinical and demographic metadata were provided uncurated, with the amount varying by source and participant.

The sample was peripheral blood. The V gene is TRBV30 and the J gene is TRBJ1-2; the D gene remains uncertain. The sequence was obtained from a woman at least 80 years old with acute or convalescent COVID-19. CDR3 sequence: CAWSSRYGYTF. The sequenced DNA: TGTGCCTGGAGTAGCCGGTATGGCTACACCTTC.